The 21 T cell receptor beta chains below were found in one sample sequenced in a study of blood T cell repertoires in COVID-19. Data came from immunoSEQ multiplex PCR; TCRdb stores just in-frame clones and leaves some out. Found here are about 270,000 clones, approximately 91% of them singletons; the top ten hold 2.3%. What was sequenced was PBMCs or T cells enriched from blood (not recorded which). The origin of the receptors is a woman aged 40 to 50 with acute COVID-19.

The chain carries TRBV6-4 and TRBJ1-2; a possible D gene is TRBD1 (5 bases). CDR1 MRHNA and CDR2 SNTAGT come from the germline V gene. Trimming stripped 1 base from V and 0 bases from J, with 18 bases between. The CDR3 totals 18 residues. Here the CDR3 reads CASSDYFGRVLANYGYTF. In nucleotides, the CDR3 is TGTGCCAGCAGTGACTATTTCGGCAGGGTCCTAGCTAACTATGGCTACACCTTC.

The chain has TRBV19 and TRBJ1-2; tentative D call: TRBD1 (6 bases). The CDR3 consists of 17 residues. V lost 0 bases and J lost 0, with 14 bases in between. The V gene's germline CDR1 is LNHDA and CDR2 SQIVND (reference sequence). This CDR3 is CASSIDLLDRSNYGYTF. The CDR3 bases are TGTGCCAGTAGTATAGATCTATTGGACAGATCTAACTATGGCTACACCTTC.

V and J are TRBV30 and TRBJ2-5, with 9 bases aligning to TRBD2. The length of the CDR3 is 14 residues. Per the germline V gene, CDR1 is GTSNPN and CDR2 is SVGIG (reference sequence). V lost 1 base, J lost 5 bases, and 5 bases stayed unmatched. The CDR3 protein is CAWSAGLAPETQYF. The CDR3 DNA reads TGTGCCTGGAGTGCTGGACTAGCGCCCGAGACCCAGTACTTC.

CDR3 loop: CASSLRTGGGYEQYF. CDR3 nucleotide sequence: TGTGCCAGCAGCTTGAGGACAGGGGGCGGCTACGAGCAGTACTTC. J is TRBJ2-7 and V is TRBV7-9, with 11 bases that match TRBD1. This CDR3 comprises 15 residues. The ends lost 3 bases at V and 3 bases at J; junction bases unmatched: 4. Germline CDR1 and CDR2: SEHNR and FQNEAQ (reference sequence).

The chain carries TRBV7-9 and TRBJ2-2; 9 bases map to TRBD1. Trimming took 8 bases from V and 7 from J; bases not matched to a gene: 5. Per germline, CDR1 SEHNR and CDR2 FQNEAQ (reference sequence). There are 13 residues in the CDR3. The CDR3 sequence is CASPGQGFGELFF. The CDR3 DNA follows: TGTGCCAGCCCAGGACAGGGGTTCGGGGAGCTGTTTTTT.

V and J are TRBV7-2 and TRBJ1-5; D perhaps matches TRBD1 (6 bases). The CDR3 runs 14 residues. The germline V and J ends were trimmed by 5 bases and 7 bases, with 15 bases remaining between them. CDR1 is SGHTA and CDR2 is FQGNSA in the germline V gene. The DNA of the CDR3 is TGTGCCAGCAGCGAGAGGGGGGGTGGGCAGCCCCAGCATTTT. Amino acids: CASSERGGGQPQHF.

The CDR3 DNA is TGTGCCAGCTCAACAGAAATGCGGGGCTATGGCTACACCTTC. This encodes CASSTEMRGYGYTF. This rearrangement joins TRBV18 to TRBJ1-2; D remains ambiguous. There are 14 residues in the CDR3. Germline V lookup: CDR1 KGHSH, CDR2 LQKENI. V lost 5 bases and J lost 4, with 14 bases in between. The full variable domain, its missing parts supplied by reference TRBV18 and TRBJ1-2, is NAGVMQNPRHLVRRRGQEARLRCSPMKGHSHVYWYRQLPEEGLKFMVYLQKENIIDESGMPKERFSAEFPKEGPSILRIQQVVRGDSAAYFCASSTEMRGYGYTFGSGTRLTVV.

The chain joins TRBV6-4 to TRBJ2-3; D unclear. Germline CDR1 reads MRHNA; CDR2 reads SNTAGT. The CDR3 is 13 amino acids. Deletions cut 8 bases from V and 4 bases from J, with 13 bases between. CDR3 sequence: CASEWNGADTQYF. CDR3 DNA sequence: TGTGCCAGCGAGTGGAATGGAGCAGATACGCAGTATTTT.

The chain carries TRBV7-9 and TRBJ2-7, with a tentative D call TRBD2 (5 bases). Trimming took 1 base from V and 0 from J, leaving 10 bases between them. The germline V gene has CDR1 SEHNR and CDR2 FQNEAQ (reference sequence). The CDR3 spans 15 residues. The DNA of the CDR3 is TGTGCCAGCAGCTTAGTTTCTAGCAGCTCCTACGAGCAGTACTTC. Translated, it gives CASSLVSSSSYEQYF.

The chain joins TRBV6-5 to TRBJ1-6; TRBD1 matches 9 bases. This CDR3 is 15 amino acids long. Trimming removed 2 bases from V and 13 bases from J; junction bases left unmatched: 9. Per the germline V gene, CDR1 is MNHEY and CDR2 is SVGAGI. CDR3 DNA sequence: TGTGCCAGCAGTTACCACGGACAGGGGCTAGGGCCCCTCCACTTT. Translated, it gives CASSYHGQGLGPLHF.

The chain joins TRBV7-3 to TRBJ2-1; D unresolved. Germline CDR1 is SGHTA and CDR2 is FQGTGA. The CDR3 is 13 residues long. The germline V and J ends were trimmed by 3 bases and 6 bases, with 9 bases remaining between them. The DNA for the CDR3 is TGTGCCAGCAGCTTTACTATTCTCAATGAGCAGTTCTTC. Residues: CASSFTILNEQFF.

The rearrangement joins TRBV15 to TRBJ2-1, with 9 nucleotides matching TRBD2. V was clipped by 1 base and J by 5 bases; unmatched bases: 3. The germline gives CDR1 LNHNV, CDR2 YYDKDF (reference sequence). The CDR3 runs to 15 residues. The CDR3 spells CATSRGASGNNEQFF. CDR3 nucleotides: TGTGCCACCAGCAGAGGGGCTAGCGGGAACAATGAGCAGTTCTTC.

V is TRBV2 and J is TRBJ2-4; possible D gene TRBD1, 6 bases. The V and J ends lost 2 bases and 12 bases respectively, with 11 bases between them. The germline CDR1 and CDR2 sequences are SNHLY and FYNNEI. The CDR3 spans 12 residues. DNA for the CDR3: TGTGCCAGCAGTGAATCTGTGGACAGTCAGTACTTC. Its protein is CASSESVDSQYF. Full variable domain (rest looked up from reference TRBV2 and TRBJ2-4): EPEVTQTPSHQVTQMGQEVILRCVPISNHLYFYWYRQILGQKVEFLVSFYNNEISEKSEIFDDQFSVERPDGSNFTLKIRSTKLEDSAMYFCASSESVDSQYFGAGTRLSVL.

V usage is TRBV7-8 and J usage is TRBJ1-2, with unresolved D. This CDR3 comprises 15 residues. Germline V gives CDR1 SGHVS, CDR2 FQNEAQ. V shed 1 base and J shed 2 bases, with 11 bases lying between them. The CDR3 coding sequence is TGTGCCAGCAGCTTAGGGCAGTCTGTAAACTATGGCTACACCTTC. Encoded protein: CASSLGQSVNYGYTF.

This clone appeared once. A read error may be the cause here, since a much bigger clone is one base away. The chain employs TRBV15 and TRBJ2-5; no clear D gene. V lost 0 bases and J 2 bases, leaving 13 bases between the germline ends. The CDR3 totals 16 residues. Germline CDR1 and CDR2: LNHNV and YYDKDF (reference sequence). The DNA of the CDR3 is TGTGCCACCAGCAGAGAACGGTACGAGAGTCAAGAGACCCAGTACTTC. Its translation is CATSRERYESQETQYF.

V usage is TRBV5-1 and J usage is TRBJ2-1, with TRBD2 matching 8 bases. This CDR3 comprises 15 residues. Germline CDR1 SGHRS, CDR2 YFSETQ. After removal of 6 bases from V and 9 bases from J, the junction contained 14 bases not matched to a gene. The DNA of the CDR3 is TGCGCCAGCATCCTGACTAGCGAAAGAGGTCGTGAGCAGTTCTTC. Its protein product is CASILTSERGREQFF.

V usage is TRBV5-6 and J usage is TRBJ2-5; D is unresolved. Trimming shortened V by 0 bases and J by 7 bases, and 7 bases separated the two germline ends. Germline V gene sequence: CDR1 SGHDT, CDR2 YYEEEE. The CDR3 consists of 12 residues. CDR3 nucleotides: TGTGCCAGCAGCTTGGTGTCCGGGACCCAGTACTTC. Translated: CASSLVSGTQYF.

This chain connects TRBV6-5 to TRBJ2-4; D gene ambiguous. V was trimmed by 7 bases and J by 0 bases, leaving 7 bases between them. Germline V lookup: CDR1 MNHEY, CDR2 SVGAGI. This CDR3 has 13 residues. CDR3: CASISPAKNIQYF. In DNA form, the CDR3 reads TGTGCCAGCATCTCCCCAGCCAAAAACATTCAGTACTTC.

The J gene is TRBJ2-1, the V gene TRBV2; 8 bases match TRBD1. Germline CDR1 reads SNHLY; CDR2 reads FYNNEI. J was trimmed by 5 bases and V by 8 bases; bases with no gene match: 8. This CDR3 spans 14 amino acids. The CDR3 protein is CASLGGTGHNEQFF. In DNA form, the CDR3 reads TGTGCCAGCCTCGGAGGGACAGGCCACAATGAGCAGTTCTTC.

The chain employs TRBV2 and TRBJ2-7, with TRBD2 matching 12 bases. Germline assignment: CDR1 SNHLY and CDR2 FYNNEI. Losses at the gene ends were 4 bases for V and 7 bases for J; bases not matched to a gene: 8. CDR3 length: 15 amino acids. The DNA for the CDR3 is TGTGCCAGCAGTGCTCCGGGACTAGCGGGTTTTGAGCAGTACTTC. Encoded protein: CASSAPGLAGFEQYF.

In the case of this clone: The same CDR3 can be traced to other DNA sequences in this sample. The V call is TRBV6-1, the J call TRBJ2-3, with TRBD2 matching 12 bases. J gave up 4 bases and V 2 bases, and 1 base lay outside the gene matches. The CDR3 is 15 residues long. CDR1 and CDR2 (germline): MNHNS, SASEGT. The CDR3 DNA follows: TGTGCCAGCAGTGAACTAGCGGGAGGGCCAGATACGCAGTATTTT. This codes for CASSELAGGPDTQYF.